The 7 T cell receptor beta chains given below trace back to one sample, sequenced in a study of blood T cells in healthy people across ages. The authors ran a second PCR of about 6 to 12 cycles using a sample-barcoded 5' primer and a J-beta primer mix. One entry per CDR3 protein, called by TCRdb with MiXCR from the 5' RACE reads. The table shows about 1 million distinct CDR3 sequences, with more than 35% occurring only once. The specimen sequenced was blood. These receptors came from a woman between 55 and 75 years old in good health.

The genes are TRBV7-3 and TRBJ2-5; 7 bases map to TRBD1. This CDR3 is 15 amino acids long. V shed 5 bases, J shed 11 bases, and the junction held 17 bases outside the gene matches. Germline CDR1 is SGHTA and CDR2 is FQGTGA. CDR3 sequence reads: CASSQRQGNYNEQYF. The CDR3 coding sequence is TGTGCCAGCAGCCAAAGACAGGGAAACTACAATGAGCAGTACTTC.

As to this clonotype: One junction end disagrees with the germline gene, perhaps due to a read error. J is TRBJ2-2 and V is TRBV14; 8 nucleotides match TRBD1. CDR1 is SGHDN and CDR2 is FVKESK in the germline V gene. The CDR3 totals 16 residues. The CDR3 coding sequence is TGTGCCAGCAGCCAGGTTCGACAGGGGAACACCGGAGAGCTGTTTTTT. This encodes CASSQVRQGNTGELFF.

The chain recombines TRBV11-2 with TRBJ2-7; D gene ambiguous. This CDR3 is built from 12 residues. V lost 4 bases to trimming and J lost 3 bases, with 7 bases between them. Germline V CDR1 and CDR2: SGHAT, FQNNGV. The chain's CDR3 is CASSSILYEQYF. The CDR3 nucleotides are TGTGCCAGCAGCTCGATTCTCTACGAGCAGTACTTC.

The rearrangement links TRBV7-9 to TRBJ2-2; 7 positions agree with TRBD2. CDR1 and CDR2 from the germline V gene are SEHNR and FQNEAQ (reference sequence). V dropped 9 bases and J dropped 2; count of bases not matched to a gene: 6. This CDR3 has 14 residues. The chain's CDR3 is CASIERDNTGELFF. The CDR3 bases are TGTGCCAGTATAGAGCGGGATAACACCGGGGAGCTGTTTTTT.

The chain joins TRBV18 to TRBJ2-7; weak D call: TRBD1 (6 bases). This CDR3 is built from 16 residues. V was pared by 8 bases and J by 7 bases, with 27 bases between. Germline CDR1 is KGHSH and CDR2 is LQKENI. CDR3 in DNA: TGTGCCAGCCCCCGACCAGGGGCTGCAGACTACAATGAGCAGTACTTC. Protein sequence: CASPRPGAADYNEQYF. Combining the CDR3 with reference TRBV18 and TRBJ2-7 gives the whole variable domain NAGVMQNPRHLVRRRGQEARLRCSPMKGHSHVYWYRQLPEEGLKFMVYLQKENIIDESGMPKERFSAEFPKEGPSILRIQQVVRGDSAAYFCASPRPGAADYNEQYFGPGTRLTVT.

This clonotype was counted ten times or more. This chain joins TRBV3-1 and TRBJ1-1, with 7 bases aligning to TRBD1. The CDR3 covers 13 residues. Germline V lookup: CDR1 LGHDT, CDR2 YNNKEL (reference sequence). V dropped 6 bases and J dropped 1; count of bases not matched to a gene: 2. The CDR3 DNA is TGTGCCAGCAGTCAGGGGGGGAACACTGAAGCTTTCTTT. This encodes CASSQGGNTEAFF.

This clonotype has more than one count but fewer than ten. V and J are TRBV9 and TRBJ1-2; no firm D call. Germline CDR1 is SGDLS and CDR2 is YYNGEE. CDR3 length: 14 residues. V shed 3 bases and J shed 3 bases, with 12 bases lying between them. The CDR3 sequence: CASSGHSSHYGYTF. Here the CDR3 DNA reads TGTGCCAGCAGCGGACACAGCTCCCACTATGGCTACACCTTC.